Listed below are T cell receptor beta chains from one sample, sequenced in a study of naive and memory T cell subsets. TCRdb called the UMI-ligation and nested PCR reads again in MiXCR, with one record for every CDR3 protein. Here the sample spans under 150,000 distinct CDR3 sequences, about 20% being singletons. Input material: naive CD8+ T cells from blood. The receptors were gathered from a human donor in good health. Each CDR3 is given with its conserved first and last residue.

v_gene	j_gene	CDR3aa
TRBV5-1	TRBJ2-3	CASSLRSEHTQYF
TRBV7-8	TRBJ2-5	CASSLAGRGRKETQYF
TRBV28	TRBJ2-5	CASSSSIMTSGTETQYF
TRBV7-9	TRBJ2-5	CASSSGLEGETQYF
TRBV3-1	TRBJ2-3	CASSQESSGMADTQYF
TRBV20-1	TRBJ1-1	CSASMGQINTEAFF
TRBV19	TRBJ2-1	CASSIYGGSYNEQFF
TRBV5-6	TRBJ1-6	CASSFRQGMIDSPLHF
TRBV7-8	TRBJ2-3	CASSLFDRPGTDTQYF
TRBV29-1	TRBJ2-1	CSVPTGEFEQFF
TRBV3-1	TRBJ2-3	CASSDTALRGGAGYRADTQYF
TRBV4-3	TRBJ1-2	CASSQFQGDYGYTF
TRBV12-3/TRBV12-4	TRBJ2-1	CASSLVKGNEQFF
TRBV27	TRBJ2-3	CASSFSDTQYF
TRBV28	TRBJ2-7	CASKSGLGNYEQYF
TRBV3-1	TRBJ2-1	CASSQSRGSYNEQFF
TRBV20-1	TRBJ1-1	CSAPYMNTEAFF
TRBV5-1	TRBJ2-7	CASSFGTGDGYEQYF
TRBV2	TRBJ1-1	CASRANTEAFF
TRBV6-5	TRBJ1-1	CASSYGQLNTEAFF
TRBV6-2/TRBV6-3	TRBJ2-3	CASSYPLAGGPGDTQYF
TRBV28	TRBJ2-7	CASSLFAGTSYEQYF